The T cell receptor (beta chain) described here comes from a study of blood T cells in healthy people across ages (dated by TCRdb to between 2014 and 2017). Broadly, across the study: Template switching captured roughly one uniquely barcoded TCR beta cDNA molecule per two T cells in model experiments. Four age groups were formed from the donors: young (average roughly 15 years), middle-aged (approximately 40), aged (around 68) and long-lived (less than 85). For two donors (one aged 18 to 30 and one aged 80 or older), the study analyzed two additional independent replicas of 1 million unique cDNA reads from the same blood draw. Age-related changes in TCR beta repertoire diversity were measured in the study by deep sequencing normalized with unique cDNA molecular identifiers. Donors of different ages were randomly distributed across sequencing lanes to avoid experimental bias. What the research found in general, with its limitations: Because donor CMV infection status was unknown, age-related changes in expanded clonotypes were potentially confounded. Compared with the aged group, the long-lived group had more naive CD4+ T cells, fewer expanded clones and increased TCR diversity, suggesting age selection. Estimates of total diversity from one million sequenced T cells were regarded as lower bounds and underestimates. As age increased, observed TCR beta diversity per million T cells dropped in a roughly linear way, and a significant reduction was already evident by age about 40. Bulk unsorted PBMC profiling prevented conclusive comparison of naive and antigen-experienced compartments. Observed TCR beta diversity correlated strongly with the percentage of naive T cells measured by flow cytometry.

A single count supports this clonotype. Its antigen target is currently unknown. Per-base qualities were not stored, and no clone one base away is much larger. Via the germline V gene, CDR1 is MDHEN and CDR2 SYDVKM. Trimming costs V 0 bases and J 6 bases, and their ends lie 17 bases apart. The CDR3 sequence holds 16 residues, the cysteine and phenylalanine included. Only the CDR3 part of the read is kept: 48 bases, read in frame from the first base. The library was produced with 5' RACE. Sequencing was carried out with an Illumina HiSeq 2500. The second PCR ran for roughly 6 to 11 cycles and used a J-beta primer mix along with a sample-barcoded 5' primer. A unique molecular identifier was introduced onto each TCR beta cDNA molecule by a template-switch 5' adaptor carrying 12 random nucleotides. Each sample yielded at least 3 million CDR3-containing paired-end reads. All of the RNA was converted into first-strand cDNA using the Mint cDNA synthesis kit, with a TRBC-specific oligonucleotide serving as the primer. Following uracil-DNA glycosylase treatment, all cDNA underwent a first 18-cycle PCR with the universal primers M1SS and BC2_uni_R. Per the original workflow: For normalization, 1 million high-quality reads, each with a distinct molecular identifier, were randomly selected from each sample. Reads with shared molecular identifiers were discarded instead of being binned into consensus sequences. MiTCR, with a Q25 quality threshold and the strictest error-elimination algorithm, was used for CDR3 identification, clonotype clustering and error correction. A nonparametric unseen species model with Euler transformation was used to estimate lower-bound total TCR beta diversity. In TCRdb, the public reads were trimmed at Q25 with fastp and aligned with MiXCR, with productive beta chains retained. Merged by CDR3 protein, the rows form single entries marked with the most common genes and DNA. TCRdb's processing, not the study's, gives the V and J calls here. The sample data list about 1.4 million distinct CDR3 sequences, and 59% of these were observed just once. The ten largest make up 5% to 7% of the sample.

Systemically healthy Caucasian individuals from Russia, 39 in total and aged about 6 to 90 years, were included as donors. About 9.8 milliliters of peripheral blood were drawn from each donor into EDTA-treated Vacutainer tubes. Ficoll-Paque density-gradient centrifugation was used to isolate PBMCs, with at least 6.5 million per sample. Trizol reagent was used to extract total RNA from PBMCs, with at least 5 micrograms per sample. For every donor, an aliquot of PBMCs went through flow cytometry to measure the percentages of naive CD45RAhigh/CD27high T cells. Sequencing was done on a sample of blood. The chain joins TRBV28 to TRBJ1-2; no D gene is confidently identified. The source of this sequence is a man between 18 and 35 years old in good health. The nucleotides are TGTGCCAGCAGTTTATGGGGAAGGTTTGACTACCATGGCTACACCTTC. Translated, it gives CASSLWGRFDYHGYTF.